What follows describes a single T cell receptor beta chain. No antigen is known for it. Primed by a sample-barcoded 5' primer and a J-beta primer mix, a second PCR proceeded for about 7 to 11 cycles. Samples each returned at least 2.5 million CDR3-containing paired-end reads. TCRdb itself ran the 5' RACE reads through MiXCR, one entry per CDR3 protein. This table holds 890,000 or so distinct CDR3 sequences, around 68% found once. Germline loops: CDR1 LGHNA, CDR2 YNFKEQ. Trimming removed 3 bases from V and 1 base from J; junction bases left unmatched: 10. The CDR3 sequence is 19 residues long. The data were obtained in a study of blood T cells in healthy people across ages. Overall study findings and caveats: With unsorted PBMCs, a conclusive comparison of naive versus antigen-experienced cells was not possible. Estimates drawn from one million T cells were deemed to understate diversity.

Sequenced material: blood. The source is a man aged 25 to 40 in good health. The V gene is TRBV4-2, the J gene TRBJ2-1; 12 nucleotides agree with TRBD2. CDR3 DNA: TGTGCCAGCAGCCACCCGCTAGCGGGGGGGCCAGGGTCCTACAATGAGCAGTTCTTC. Its translation: CASSHPLAGGPGSYNEQFF.